This T cell receptor (beta chain) was sequenced for a study of blood T cell repertoires in COVID-19. About the study: Researchers got acute and convalescent COVID-19 samples from the United States, Italy and Spain. The cDNA or gDNA used as material had been derived from T cells, B-cell-depleted T cells, or PBMCs.

Per the study methods: The assay estimated nucleated cells by amplifying reference gene primers. Sequencing was performed with immunoSEQ multiplex PCR; in TCRdb, only in-frame clones are kept and a portion is missing. The V and J calls and clone size were taken over from that table, and D and trimming were inferred from the DNA. This sample has under 300,000 clones, with approximately 80% found just once. V lost 5 bases and J 7 bases, leaving 6 bases between the germline ends. This CDR3 has 12 residues. The rearrangement joins TRBV12-3 or TRBV12-4 to TRBJ1-6; D is undetermined. Sequencing was done on a sample of peripheral blood. The TCR comes from a woman aged 80 or over with acute or convalescent COVID-19. The CDR3 region is CASSTDNSPLHF. CDR3 DNA: TGTGCCAGCAGTACAGACAATTCACCCCTCCACTTT.